This section outlines one TCR beta chain sequence together with its context. Its target is unknown. These data are taken from a study of cytomegalovirus exposure and HLA in healthy donors. Study context: Of all 400 or so donors who were genotyped, around 79% belonged to the Caucasian-associated ancestry cluster. Study-wide points: Cytomegalovirus-associated TCR beta chains were listed, numbering around 150. V- and J-gene trimming in TCR beta was tied to a missense DCLRE1C variant by an analysis performed later.

With 60 Vbeta and 13 Jbeta primers, the PCR was carried out. Assay used: immunoSEQ multiplex PCR; TCRdb lists only in-frame clones, some missing. The table records some 110,000 clones, around 64% of them present only once. V gave up 3 bases and J gave up 0 bases, with 18 bases separating them. Germline-derived CDR1 and CDR2 are WSHSY and SAAADI. The CDR3 consists of 17 residues. V and J are TRBV10-2 and TRBJ2-7; D gene ambiguous. This sequence was found in a woman in her 30s in good health and CMV-seronegative. Input material: PBMCs. CDR3 bases: TGCGCCAGCAGTGACCTAACTAACTATTTGAGCTCCTACGAGCAGTACTTC. It specifies CASSDLTNYLSSYEQYF.